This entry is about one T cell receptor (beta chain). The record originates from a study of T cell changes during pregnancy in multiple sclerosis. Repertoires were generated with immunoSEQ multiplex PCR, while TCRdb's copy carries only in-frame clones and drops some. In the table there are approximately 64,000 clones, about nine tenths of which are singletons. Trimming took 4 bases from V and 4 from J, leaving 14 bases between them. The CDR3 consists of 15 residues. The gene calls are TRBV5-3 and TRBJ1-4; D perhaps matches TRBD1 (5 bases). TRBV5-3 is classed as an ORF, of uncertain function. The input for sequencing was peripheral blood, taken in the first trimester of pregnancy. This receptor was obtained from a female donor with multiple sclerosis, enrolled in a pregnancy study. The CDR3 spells CARSTGGGFNEKLFF. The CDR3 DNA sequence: TGTGCCAGAAGCACGGGGGGGGGATTTAATGAAAAACTGTTTTTT.